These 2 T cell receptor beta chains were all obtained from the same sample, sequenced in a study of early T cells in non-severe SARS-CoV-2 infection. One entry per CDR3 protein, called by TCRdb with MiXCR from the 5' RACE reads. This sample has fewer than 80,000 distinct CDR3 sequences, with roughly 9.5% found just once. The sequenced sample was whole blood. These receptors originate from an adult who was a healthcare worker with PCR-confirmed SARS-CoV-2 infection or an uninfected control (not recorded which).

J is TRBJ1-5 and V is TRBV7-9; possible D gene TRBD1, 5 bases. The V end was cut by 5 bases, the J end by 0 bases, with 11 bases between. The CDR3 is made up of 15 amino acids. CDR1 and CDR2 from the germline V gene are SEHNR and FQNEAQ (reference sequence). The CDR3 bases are TGTGCCAGCAGCAAAGGGACGGCTAGCAATCAGCCCCAGCATTTT. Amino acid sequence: CASSKGTASNQPQHF.

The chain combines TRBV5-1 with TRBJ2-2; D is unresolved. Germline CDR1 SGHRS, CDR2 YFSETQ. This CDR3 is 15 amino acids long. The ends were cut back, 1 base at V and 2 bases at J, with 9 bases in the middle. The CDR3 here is CASSLSATNTGELFF. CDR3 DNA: TGCGCCAGCAGCTTGTCTGCTACCAACACCGGGGAGCTGTTTTTT.